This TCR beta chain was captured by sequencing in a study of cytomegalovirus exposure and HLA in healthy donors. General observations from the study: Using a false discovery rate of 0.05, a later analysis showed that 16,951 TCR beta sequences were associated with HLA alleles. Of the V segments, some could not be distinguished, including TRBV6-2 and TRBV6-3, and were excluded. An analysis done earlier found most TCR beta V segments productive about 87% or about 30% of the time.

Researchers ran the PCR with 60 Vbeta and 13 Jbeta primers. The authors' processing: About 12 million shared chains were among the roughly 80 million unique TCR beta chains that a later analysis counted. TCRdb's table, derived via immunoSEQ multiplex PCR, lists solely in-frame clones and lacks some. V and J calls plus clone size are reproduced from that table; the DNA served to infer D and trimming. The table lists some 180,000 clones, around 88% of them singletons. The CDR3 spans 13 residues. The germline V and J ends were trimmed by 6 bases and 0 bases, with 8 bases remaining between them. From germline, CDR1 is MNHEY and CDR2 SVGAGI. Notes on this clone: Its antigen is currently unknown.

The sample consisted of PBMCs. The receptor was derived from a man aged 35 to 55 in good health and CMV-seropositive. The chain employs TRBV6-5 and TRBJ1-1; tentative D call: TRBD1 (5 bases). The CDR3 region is CASRQQVNTEAFF. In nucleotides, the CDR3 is TGTGCCAGCAGGCAACAGGTGAACACTGAAGCTTTCTTT.